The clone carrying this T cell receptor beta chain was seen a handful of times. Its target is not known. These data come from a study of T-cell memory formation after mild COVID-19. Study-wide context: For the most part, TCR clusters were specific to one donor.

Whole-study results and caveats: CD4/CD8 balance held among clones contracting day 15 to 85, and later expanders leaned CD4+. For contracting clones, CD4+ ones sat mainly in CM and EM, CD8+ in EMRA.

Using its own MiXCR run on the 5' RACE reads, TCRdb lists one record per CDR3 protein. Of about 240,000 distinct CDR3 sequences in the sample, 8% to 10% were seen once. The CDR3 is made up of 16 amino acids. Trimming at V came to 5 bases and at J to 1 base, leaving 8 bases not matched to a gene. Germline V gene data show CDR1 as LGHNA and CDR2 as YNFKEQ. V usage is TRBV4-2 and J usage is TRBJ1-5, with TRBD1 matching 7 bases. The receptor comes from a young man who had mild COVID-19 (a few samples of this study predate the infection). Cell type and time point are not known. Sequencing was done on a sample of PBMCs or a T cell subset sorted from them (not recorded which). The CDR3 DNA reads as TGTGCCAGCAGCTTCGACAGGGTGATGAGCAATCAGCCCCAGCATTTT. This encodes CASSFDRVMSNQPQHF.